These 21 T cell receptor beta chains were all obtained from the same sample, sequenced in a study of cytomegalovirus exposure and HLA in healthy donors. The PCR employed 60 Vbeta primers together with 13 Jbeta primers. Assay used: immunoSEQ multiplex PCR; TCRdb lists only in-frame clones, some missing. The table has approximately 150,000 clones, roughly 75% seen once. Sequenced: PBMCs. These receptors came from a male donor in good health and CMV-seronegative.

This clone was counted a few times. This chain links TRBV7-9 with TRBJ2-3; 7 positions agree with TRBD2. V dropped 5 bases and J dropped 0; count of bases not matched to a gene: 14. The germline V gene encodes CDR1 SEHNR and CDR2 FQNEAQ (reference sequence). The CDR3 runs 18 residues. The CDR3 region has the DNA TGTGCCAGCAGCCTCACTAAGTTCGGGAGGTCTAGCACAGATACGCAGTATTTT. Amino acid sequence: CASSLTKFGRSSTDTQYF.

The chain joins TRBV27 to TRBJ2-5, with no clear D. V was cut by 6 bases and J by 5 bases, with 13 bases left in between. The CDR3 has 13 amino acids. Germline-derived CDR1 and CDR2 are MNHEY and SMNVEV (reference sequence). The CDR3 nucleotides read TGTGCCAGCAGCCCATTAGGAGCTGAGACCCAGTACTTC. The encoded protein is CASSPLGAETQYF.

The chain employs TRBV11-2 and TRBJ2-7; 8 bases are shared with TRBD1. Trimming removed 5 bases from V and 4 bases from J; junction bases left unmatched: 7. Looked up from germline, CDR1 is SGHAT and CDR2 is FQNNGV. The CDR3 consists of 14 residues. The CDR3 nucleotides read TGTGCCAGCAGCGACGGGACAGGATTATACGAGCAGTACTTC. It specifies CASSDGTGLYEQYF.

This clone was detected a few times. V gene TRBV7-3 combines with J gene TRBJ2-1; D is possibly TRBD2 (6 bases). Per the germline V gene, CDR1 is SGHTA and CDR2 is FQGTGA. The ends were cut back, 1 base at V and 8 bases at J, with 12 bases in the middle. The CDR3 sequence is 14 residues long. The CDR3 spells CASSLRGVKHEQFF. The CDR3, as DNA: TGTGCCAGCAGCTTAAGGGGGGTCAAGCATGAGCAGTTCTTC.

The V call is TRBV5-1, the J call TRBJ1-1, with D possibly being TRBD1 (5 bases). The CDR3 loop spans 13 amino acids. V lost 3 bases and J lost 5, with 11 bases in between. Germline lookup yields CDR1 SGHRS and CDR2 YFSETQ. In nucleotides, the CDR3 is TGCGCCAGCAGCTGGGAGGGGCGGACTGAAGCTTTCTTT. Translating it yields CASSWEGRTEAFF.

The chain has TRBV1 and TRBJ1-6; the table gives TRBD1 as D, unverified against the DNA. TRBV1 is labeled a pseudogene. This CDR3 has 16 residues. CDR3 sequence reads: CTSSHYRVIHNSPLHF. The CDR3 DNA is TGCACCAGCAGCCACTACAGGGTCATTCATAATTCACCCCTCCACTTT.

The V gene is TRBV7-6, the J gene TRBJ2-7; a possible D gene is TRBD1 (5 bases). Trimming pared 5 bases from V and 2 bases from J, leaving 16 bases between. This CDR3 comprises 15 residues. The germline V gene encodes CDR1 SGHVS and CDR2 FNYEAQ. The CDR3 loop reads CASSAQALDTYEQYF. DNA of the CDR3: TGTGCCAGCAGCGCGCAGGCGTTGGACACCTACGAGCAGTACTTC.

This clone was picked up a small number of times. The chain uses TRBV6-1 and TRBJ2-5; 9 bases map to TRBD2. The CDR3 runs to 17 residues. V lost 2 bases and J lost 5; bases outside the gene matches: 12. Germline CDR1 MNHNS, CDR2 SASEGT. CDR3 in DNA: TGTGCCAGCAGTGAATTTAGTTTGGCGGGGGGGCCTGAGACCCAGTACTTC. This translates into CASSEFSLAGGPETQYF.

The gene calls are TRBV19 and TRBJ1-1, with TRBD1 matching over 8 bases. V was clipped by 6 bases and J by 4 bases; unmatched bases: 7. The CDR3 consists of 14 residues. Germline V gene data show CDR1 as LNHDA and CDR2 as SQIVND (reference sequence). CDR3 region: CASRGGQAGTEAFF. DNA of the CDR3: TGTGCCAGTAGGGGGGGACAGGCCGGCACTGAAGCTTTCTTT.

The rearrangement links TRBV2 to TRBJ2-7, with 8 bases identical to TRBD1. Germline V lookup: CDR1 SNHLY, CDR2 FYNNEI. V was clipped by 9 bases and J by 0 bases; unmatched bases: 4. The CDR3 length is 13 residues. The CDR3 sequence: CASLDRGSYEQYF. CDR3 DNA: TGTGCCAGTCTCGACAGGGGCTCCTACGAGCAGTACTTC.

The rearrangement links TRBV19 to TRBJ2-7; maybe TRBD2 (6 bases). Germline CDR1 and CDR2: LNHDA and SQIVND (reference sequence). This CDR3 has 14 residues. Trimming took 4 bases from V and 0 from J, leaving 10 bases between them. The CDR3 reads CASSSASDSYEQYF. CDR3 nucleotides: TGTGCCAGTAGTAGCGCTAGCGACTCCTACGAGCAGTACTTC. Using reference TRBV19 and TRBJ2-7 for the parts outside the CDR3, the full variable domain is DGGITQSPKYLFRKEGQNVTLSCEQNLNHDAMYWYRQDPGQGLRLIYYSQIVNDFQKGDIAEGYSVSREKKESFPLTVTSAQKNPTAFYLCASSSASDSYEQYFGPGTRLTVT.

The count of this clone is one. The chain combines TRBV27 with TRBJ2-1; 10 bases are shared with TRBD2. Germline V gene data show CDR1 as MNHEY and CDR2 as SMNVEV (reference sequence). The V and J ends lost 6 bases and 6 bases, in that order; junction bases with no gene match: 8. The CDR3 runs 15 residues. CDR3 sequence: CASSFLAGALNEQFF. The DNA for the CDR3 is TGTGCCAGCAGCTTCCTAGCGGGAGCCCTCAATGAGCAGTTCTTC.

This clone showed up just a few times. The CDR3 DNA reads as TGTGCCATCAGTGAGGCCGACAGGGGAGAGTATGGCTACACCTTC. This codes for CAISEADRGEYGYTF. The rearrangement links TRBV10-3 to TRBJ1-2; 8 positions match TRBD1. CDR3 size: 15 residues. V gave up 2 bases and J gave up 5 bases; unmatched junction bases: 7. Germline assignment: CDR1 ENHRY and CDR2 SYGVKD.

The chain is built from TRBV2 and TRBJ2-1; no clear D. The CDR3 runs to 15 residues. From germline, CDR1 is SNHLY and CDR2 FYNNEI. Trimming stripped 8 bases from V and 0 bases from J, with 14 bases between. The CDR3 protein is CASYSFLSSYNEQFF. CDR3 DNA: TGTGCCAGCTACTCCTTCCTGAGCTCCTACAATGAGCAGTTCTTC.

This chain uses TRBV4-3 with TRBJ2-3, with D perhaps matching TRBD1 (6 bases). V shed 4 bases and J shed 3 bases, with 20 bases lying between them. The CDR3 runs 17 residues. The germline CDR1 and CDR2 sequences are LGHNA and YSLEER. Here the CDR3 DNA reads TGCGCCAGCAGCCGCAGCCGGGACAATCATTGGACAGATACGCAGTATTTT. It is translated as CASSRSRDNHWTDTQYF.

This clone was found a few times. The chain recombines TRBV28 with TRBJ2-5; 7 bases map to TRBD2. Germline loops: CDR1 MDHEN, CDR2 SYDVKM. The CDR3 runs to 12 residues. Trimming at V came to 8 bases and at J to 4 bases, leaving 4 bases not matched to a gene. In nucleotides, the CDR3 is TGTGCCAGCTGGAGGGAGGGAGAGACCCAGTACTTC. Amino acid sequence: CASWREGETQYF.

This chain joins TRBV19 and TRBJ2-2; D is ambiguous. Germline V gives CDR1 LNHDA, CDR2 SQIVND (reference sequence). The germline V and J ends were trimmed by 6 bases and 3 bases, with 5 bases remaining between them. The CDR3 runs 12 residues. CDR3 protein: CASRSDTGELFF. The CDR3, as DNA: TGTGCCAGTAGGTCGGACACCGGGGAGCTGTTTTTT.

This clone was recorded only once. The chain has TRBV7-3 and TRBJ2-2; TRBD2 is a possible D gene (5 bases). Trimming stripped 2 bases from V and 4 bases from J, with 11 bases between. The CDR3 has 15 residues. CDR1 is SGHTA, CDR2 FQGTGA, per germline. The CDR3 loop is CASSLFEGFTGELFF. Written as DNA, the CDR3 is TGTGCCAGCAGCTTATTTGAGGGATTCACCGGGGAGCTGTTTTTT. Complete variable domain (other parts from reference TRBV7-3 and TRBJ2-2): GAGVSQTPSNKVTEKGKYVELRCDPISGHTALYWYRQSLGQGPEFLIYFQGTGAADDSGLPNDRFFAVRPEGSVSTLKIQRTERGDSAVYLCASSLFEGFTGELFFGEGSRLTVL.

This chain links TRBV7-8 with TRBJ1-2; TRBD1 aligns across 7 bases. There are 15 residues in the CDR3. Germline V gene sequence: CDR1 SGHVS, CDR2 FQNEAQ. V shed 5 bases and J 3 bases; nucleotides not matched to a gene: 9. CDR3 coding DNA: TGTGCCAGCAGCCCTCACAGGGGTAAACACTATGGCTACACCTTC. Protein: CASSPHRGKHYGYTF. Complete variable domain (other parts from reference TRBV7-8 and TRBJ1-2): GAGVSQSPRYKVAKRGQDVALRCDPISGHVSLFWYQQALGQGPEFLTYFQNEAQLDKSGLPSDRFFAERPEGSVSTLKIQRTQQEDSAVYLCASSPHRGKHYGYTFGSGTRLTVV.

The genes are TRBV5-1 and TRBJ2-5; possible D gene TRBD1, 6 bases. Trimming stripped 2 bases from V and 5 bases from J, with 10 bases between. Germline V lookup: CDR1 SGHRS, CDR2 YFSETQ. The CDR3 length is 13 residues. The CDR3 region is CASSFPQGETQYF. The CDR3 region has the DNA TGCGCCAGCAGCTTCCCCCAGGGGGAGACCCAGTACTTC.

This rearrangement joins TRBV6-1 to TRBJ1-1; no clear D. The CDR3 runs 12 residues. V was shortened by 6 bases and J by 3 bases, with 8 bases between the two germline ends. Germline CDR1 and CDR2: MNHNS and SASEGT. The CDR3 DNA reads TGTGCCAGCAGGCTGGACTACACTGAAGCTTTCTTT. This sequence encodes CASRLDYTEAFF.